The clone carrying this T cell receptor (beta chain) was seen a few times. The data originate from a study of cytomegalovirus exposure and HLA in healthy donors. The CDR3 extends over 16 amino acids. J was trimmed by 5 bases and V by 2 bases; bases with no gene match: 8. The germline V gene encodes CDR1 MGHDK and CDR2 SYGVNS. The repertoire was sequenced with immunoSEQ multiplex PCR; TCRdb's copy has only in-frame clones and lacks some. The repertoire holds 250,000 to 400,000 clones, with approximately 86% as singletons. The TCR comes from a man aged 25 to 40 in good health and CMV-seronegative. The chain joins TRBV25-1 to TRBJ1-5; 8 bases align to TRBD1. Sequenced sample: PBMCs. The DNA of the CDR3 is TGTGCCAGCAGTGAAAGACAGGGGAAAGAGGATCAGCCCCAGCATTTT. Protein: CASSERQGKEDQPQHF.